Listed below are T cell receptor beta chains from one sample, sequenced in a study of shared clonotypes between healthy human individuals. TCRdb's copy holds only in-frame clones and misses some; the assay was immunoSEQ multiplex PCR. Found here are some 690,000 clones, 80% to 95% of them singletons; the top ten hold about a third. The sequenced sample was memory CD8+ T cells from PBMCs. Receptor source: a young man in good health. Some clones in this sample may be carry-over from other donors' samples. CDR3s include the opening cysteine and the closing phenylalanine or tryptophan. The order of the fields is J gene, D gene, clone size, V gene, CDR3 DNA, CDR3 protein. The D gene is left open where the match is weak. Where a row states a size, it is once, few, many or the class of an expanded clone; other rows omit it.

J gene: TRBJ2-7
D gene: TRBD2
clone size: NA
V gene: TRBV15
CDR3 DNA: TGTGCCACCAGCGTCACGACTAGCACCTACGAGCAGTACTTC
CDR3 protein: CATSVTTSTYEQYF

J gene: TRBJ2-7
D gene: NA
clone size: NA
V gene: TRBV28
CDR3 DNA: TGTGCCAGCAGTTTAGGGCAGGGGAGCGAGCAGTACTTC
CDR3 protein: CASSLGQGSEQYF

J gene: TRBJ2-1
D gene: NA
clone size: NA
V gene: TRBV27
CDR3 DNA: TGTGCCAGCAGAGGTATATCCTACAATGAGCAGTTCTTC
CDR3 protein: CASRGISYNEQFF

J gene: TRBJ2-1
D gene: NA
clone size: NA
V gene: TRBV7-2
CDR3 DNA: TGTGCCAGCAGCTTAGTGGGGGGCCCCTACAATGAGCAGTTCTTC
CDR3 protein: CASSLVGGPYNEQFF

J gene: TRBJ2-1
D gene: NA
clone size: once
V gene: TRBV29-1
CDR3 DNA: TGCAGCGTTCGGAGGGGGGGTTACAATGAGCAGTTCTTC
CDR3 protein: CSVRRGGYNEQFF

J gene: TRBJ2-7
D gene: NA
clone size: NA
V gene: TRBV19
CDR3 DNA: TGTGCCAGTAGTACCGACAGTTCCTACGAGCAGTACTTC
CDR3 protein: CASSTDSSYEQYF

J gene: TRBJ1-1
D gene: NA
clone size: few
V gene: TRBV7-2
CDR3 DNA: TGTGCCAGCAGCTTAGCATTCGGGAACACTGAAGCTTTCTTT
CDR3 protein: CASSLAFGNTEAFF

J gene: TRBJ2-1
D gene: TRBD2
clone size: NA
V gene: TRBV28
CDR3 DNA: TGTGCCAGCAGTTTATTAGCGGGGGACAATGAGCAGTTCTTC
CDR3 protein: CASSLLAGDNEQFF

J gene: TRBJ1-1
D gene: NA
clone size: NA
V gene: TRBV28
CDR3 DNA: TGTGCCAGCAGGCAGACAGGGAACACTGAAGCTTTCTTT
CDR3 protein: CASRQTGNTEAFF

J gene: TRBJ2-5
D gene: TRBD1
clone size: NA
V gene: TRBV11-2
CDR3 DNA: TGTGCCAGCAGCTCCCGGGACAGGGACCAAGAGACCCAGTACTTC
CDR3 protein: CASSSRDRDQETQYF

J gene: TRBJ1-1
D gene: TRBD1
clone size: NA
V gene: TRBV4-3
CDR3 DNA: TGCGCCAGCAGCCAACCCAGCCGGGAGGGGGCGCCCACTGAAGCTTTCTTT
CDR3 protein: CASSQPSREGAPTEAFF

J gene: TRBJ1-1
D gene: TRBD1
clone size: NA
V gene: TRBV6-5
CDR3 DNA: TGTGCCAGCAGCTACAGGGGGGGAGGTGGTGAAGCTTTCTTT
CDR3 protein: CASSYRGGGGEAFF

J gene: TRBJ1-2
D gene: NA
clone size: NA
V gene: TRBV7-9
CDR3 DNA: TGTGCTTCTGCTGGACAGTCCTATGGCTACACCTTC
CDR3 protein: CASAGQSYGYTF

J gene: TRBJ2-7
D gene: NA
clone size: NA
V gene: TRBV6-6
CDR3 DNA: TGTGCCAGCACTGGCGGCCTCTACGAGCAGTACTTC
CDR3 protein: CASTGGLYEQYF

J gene: TRBJ2-5
D gene: NA
clone size: NA
V gene: TRBV28
CDR3 DNA: TGTGCCAGCAGCCTTACTAGGGGTGGGGAGACCCAGTACTTC
CDR3 protein: CASSLTRGGETQYF

J gene: TRBJ2-3
D gene: TRBD2
clone size: NA
V gene: TRBV4-3
CDR3 DNA: TGCGCCAGCAGCCTGGGACTAGCGGGAGAGCCGGGTACGCAGTATTTT
CDR3 protein: CASSLGLAGEPGTQYF

J gene: TRBJ1-1
D gene: NA
clone size: many
V gene: TRBV29-1
CDR3 DNA: TGCAGCGTTGGACCGTACTCGGGCACTGAAGCTTTCTTT
CDR3 protein: CSVGPYSGTEAFF

J gene: TRBJ2-1
D gene: NA
clone size: few
V gene: TRBV2
CDR3 DNA: TGTGCCAGCAGTGTCGGGAAAGGGGGCAATGAGCAGTTCTTC
CDR3 protein: CASSVGKGGNEQFF

J gene: TRBJ1-5
D gene: TRBD1
clone size: NA
V gene: TRBV19
CDR3 DNA: TGTGCCAGTAGTATTGACAGGGGAGGCAATCAGCCCCAGCATTTT
CDR3 protein: CASSIDRGGNQPQHF

J gene: TRBJ1-1
D gene: NA
clone size: once
V gene: TRBV19
CDR3 DNA: TGTGCCAGTAGTATTAAGGCGTTGAGTGAAGCTTTCTTT
CDR3 protein: CASSIKALSEAFF

J gene: TRBJ2-3
D gene: TRBD2
clone size: NA
V gene: TRBV7-3
CDR3 DNA: TGTGCCAGCAGCTTAATCTCCGGGACTAGCGGGAGGGGGAATACGCAGTATTTT
CDR3 protein: CASSLISGTSGRGNTQYF

J gene: TRBJ2-7
D gene: TRBD2
clone size: NA
V gene: TRBV19
CDR3 DNA: TGTGCCAGTAGTGTAAGGGACTACGGCTCCTACGAGCAGTACTTC
CDR3 protein: CASSVRDYGSYEQYF

J gene: TRBJ1-4
D gene: NA
clone size: NA
V gene: TRBV7-6
CDR3 DNA: TGTGCCAGCAGCTTAGAACCGGCAACTAATGAAAAACTGTTTTTT
CDR3 protein: CASSLEPATNEKLFF

J gene: TRBJ1-1
D gene: NA
clone size: NA
V gene: TRBV19
CDR3 DNA: TGTGCCAGTAGTATTTGGGCTAACACTGAAGCTTTCTTT
CDR3 protein: CASSIWANTEAFF

J gene: TRBJ2-7
D gene: TRBD2
clone size: NA
V gene: TRBV6-1
CDR3 DNA: TGTGCCAGCAGTGAAGTTATAGCGGGAGGCCACGAGCAGTACTTC
CDR3 protein: CASSEVIAGGHEQYF

J gene: TRBJ2-1
D gene: TRBD2
clone size: once
V gene: TRBV7-8
CDR3 DNA: TGTGCCAGCAGCGCTATAGGCGGGAGGGCCGATGAGCAGTTCTTC
CDR3 protein: CASSAIGGRADEQFF

J gene: TRBJ1-4
D gene: TRBD1
clone size: NA
V gene: TRBV15
CDR3 DNA: TGTGCCACCAGCACACGGGACAGCTCAAATGAAAAACTGTTTTTT
CDR3 protein: CATSTRDSSNEKLFF